The 29 T cell receptor beta chains in this list originate from one sample, sequenced in a study of cytomegalovirus exposure and HLA in healthy donors. The PCR had 60 Vbeta and 13 Jbeta primers. Sequenced by immunoSEQ multiplex PCR; TCRdb stores in-frame clones only, minus some. The sample includes 250,000 to 350,000 clones, roughly 80% of them seen just once. Sequenced material: PBMCs. The receptor set was obtained from a girl aged 2 to 9 in good health and CMV-seronegative.

This rearrangement joins TRBV29-1 to TRBJ1-4; 8 positions match TRBD1. Unmatched junction bases numbered 4, after V lost 5 bases and J lost 8 bases. There are 12 residues in the CDR3. Germline assignment: CDR1 SQVTM and CDR2 ANQGSEA. The chain's CDR3 is CSVRTGREKLFF. The CDR3 region has the DNA TGCAGCGTTAGGACAGGGCGAGAAAAACTGTTTTTT.

The rearrangement uses TRBV7-3 and TRBJ2-7; 10 bases match TRBD2. The V gene end was trimmed by 4 bases and the J gene end by 0 bases; junction bases not matched to a gene: 6. This CDR3 has 16 residues. CDR1 and CDR2 (germline): SGHTA, FQGTGA. The CDR3 nucleotides are TGTGCCAGCAGCTACCATCTAGCGGGAGACTCCTACGAGCAGTACTTC. It translates to CASSYHLAGDSYEQYF.

In its sample, this clone was seen once. This rearrangement joins TRBV5-1 to TRBJ2-2; D perhaps matches TRBD2 (6 bases). The CDR3 is made up of 16 amino acids. Germline lookup yields CDR1 SGHRS and CDR2 YFSETQ. Trimming took 0 bases from V and 4 from J, leaving 13 bases between them. CDR3 in DNA: TGCGCCAGCAGCTTGGATCCGGGAGCGGGCACCGGGGAGCTGTTTTTT. Protein sequence: CASSLDPGAGTGELFF.

This chain links TRBV6-1 with TRBJ2-7; D might be TRBD1 (5 bases). V lost 4 bases and J 3 bases, leaving 10 bases between the germline ends. The CDR3 runs to 13 residues. The V gene's germline CDR1 is MNHNS and CDR2 SASEGT. CDR3 coding DNA: TGTGCCAGCAGTGGTGCAGGGCTCTACGAGCAGTACTTC. It yields the protein CASSGAGLYEQYF.

This clone was recorded a few times. The chain couples TRBV4-2 to TRBJ2-7; no clear D gene. This CDR3 region has 14 residues. Germline V CDR1 and CDR2: LGHNA, YNFKEQ. The V end was cut by 0 bases, the J end by 2 bases, with 8 bases between. CDR3 protein: CASSQETATYEQYF. In DNA form, the CDR3 reads TGTGCCAGCAGCCAAGAAACAGCTACCTACGAGCAGTACTTC.

Only a few counts were recorded for this clone. This rearrangement joins TRBV5-8 to TRBJ2-1, with TRBD2 matching 10 bases. Germline CDR1 reads SGHTS; CDR2 reads YDEGEE. The trim removed 0 bases at V and 5 bases at J, leaving 5 bases unmatched. This CDR3 comprises 16 residues. The CDR3 here is CASSLVGLAVDNEQFF. The DNA of the CDR3 is TGTGCCAGCAGCTTGGTAGGACTAGCGGTCGACAATGAGCAGTTCTTC.

The rearrangement joins TRBV5-1 to TRBJ2-5, with TRBD2 matching over 12 bases. The CDR3 runs to 15 residues. V dropped 5 bases and J dropped 2; count of bases not matched to a gene: 4. Germline-derived CDR1 and CDR2 are SGHRS and YFSETQ. The CDR3 loop reads CASRRGTSGQETQYF. CDR3 nucleotides: TGCGCCAGCAGACGTGGGACTAGCGGGCAAGAGACCCAGTACTTC.

This clone was observed once. V gene TRBV5-1 combines with J gene TRBJ2-1; TRBD1 might be the D (6 bases). The V and J ends lost 4 bases and 7 bases respectively, with 21 bases between them. The CDR3 loop spans 16 amino acids. Per the germline V gene, CDR1 is SGHRS and CDR2 is YFSETQ. DNA of the CDR3: TGCGCCAGCAGCACCTCCCGCTACAGGGATGTGAATGAGCAGTTCTTC. Protein sequence: CASSTSRYRDVNEQFF.

V and J are TRBV28 and TRBJ2-7; D possibly corresponds to TRBD2 (5 bases). V was clipped by 2 bases and J by 3 bases, with 17 bases between them. The germline gives CDR1 MDHEN, CDR2 SYDVKM. The CDR3 sequence is 16 residues long. As DNA, the CDR3 is TGTGCCAGCAGTTTAATTGTGGGAGACTTTCGCTACGAGCAGTACTTC. It specifies CASSLIVGDFRYEQYF.

CDR3 in DNA: TGTGCCAGCAGGGGAGTGGGTGAAGCTTTCTTT. This translates into CASRGVGEAFF. The V call is TRBV6-5, the J call TRBJ1-1, with D unresolved. This CDR3 is 11 amino acids long. V lost 6 bases, J lost 7 bases, and 9 bases lay in between. The germline CDR1 and CDR2 sequences are MNHEY and SVGAGI.

This CDR3 is CASSLAREQFF. CDR3 coding DNA: TGTGCCAGCAGTTTAGCGCGGGAGCAGTTCTTC. The J gene is TRBJ2-1, the V gene TRBV28; D not certain. Germline-derived CDR1 and CDR2 are MDHEN and SYDVKM. The germline V and J ends were trimmed by 2 bases and 10 bases, with 6 bases remaining between them. The CDR3 loop spans 11 amino acids.

This clone showed up just a few times. The J gene is TRBJ2-1, the V gene TRBV7-8; TRBD2 might be the D (7 bases). V lost 2 bases, J lost 5 bases, and 19 bases lay in between. This CDR3 has 17 residues. CDR1 is SGHVS, CDR2 FQNEAQ, per germline. This CDR3 reads CASSLPVGGLPHNEQFF. DNA of the CDR3: TGTGCCAGCAGCTTACCAGTGGGGGGGCTTCCCCACAATGAGCAGTTCTTC.

This chain joins TRBV2 and TRBJ1-1; 7 bases match TRBD1. Trimming cost V 7 bases and J 1 base; bases outside gene matches: 3. Germline assignment: CDR1 SNHLY and CDR2 FYNNEI. The CDR3 contains 13 residues. CDR3 region: CASIGGPNTEAFF. CDR3 nucleotide sequence: TGTGCCAGCATAGGGGGCCCGAACACTGAAGCTTTCTTT.

V usage is TRBV28 and J usage is TRBJ2-7; D is possibly TRBD1 (5 bases). Germline CDR1 and CDR2: MDHEN and SYDVKM. The CDR3 spans 16 residues. Deletions cut 1 base from V and 5 bases from J, with 18 bases between. This chain's CDR3 is CASSLLWQGSSDEQYF. In DNA form, the CDR3 reads TGTGCCAGCAGTTTATTGTGGCAGGGTTCTTCCGACGAGCAGTACTTC. The full variable domain, in which reference TRBV28 and TRBJ2-7 provide the parts outside the CDR3, is DVKVTQSSRYLVKRTGEKVFLECVQDMDHENMFWYRQDPGLGLRLIYFSYDVKMKEKGDIPEGYSVSREKKERFSLILESASTNQTSMYLCASSLLWQGSSDEQYFGPGTRLTVT.

The table lists this clone with a count of one. The chain combines TRBV5-6 with TRBJ2-1; tentatively, D is TRBD1 (6 bases). Germline V gives CDR1 SGHDT, CDR2 YYEEEE. V was trimmed by 3 bases and J by 5 bases, leaving 15 bases between them. This CDR3 is 15 amino acids long. Here the CDR3 reads CASSSPGTLNNEQFF. As DNA, the CDR3 is TGTGCCAGCAGCTCCCCCGGGACACTAAACAATGAGCAGTTCTTC.

This clone was found a few times. This sequence joins TRBV6-5 and TRBJ1-2; TRBD1 agrees at 7 bases. Trimming took 4 bases from V and 4 from J; bases not matched to a gene: 3. Germline CDR1 reads MNHEY; CDR2 reads SVGAGI. The CDR3 contains 13 residues. DNA of the CDR3: TGTGCCAGCAGTTGGACAGGATCCTATGGCTACACCTTC. This gives the protein CASSWTGSYGYTF.

The chain couples TRBV28 to TRBJ2-7; maybe TRBD2 (6 bases). The length of the CDR3 is 14 residues. Germline CDR1 reads MDHEN; CDR2 reads SYDVKM. Trimming pared 6 bases from V and 5 bases from J, leaving 17 bases between. The CDR3 DNA follows: TGTGCCAGCAGATCGGGACTGGGCTTCGACGAGCAGTACTTC. It codes for CASRSGLGFDEQYF.

In the case of this clone: The junction and the germline gene differ at one end; a read error may be behind it. The genes are TRBV4-1 and TRBJ1-2, with 10 bases matching TRBD1. Per germline, CDR1 MGHRA and CDR2 YSYEKL. The CDR3 totals 14 residues. Here the CDR3 DNA reads TGCGCCAGCAGCCAAGCCGGGACAGGGGCGACTCAACACTTC. This encodes CASSQAGTGATQHF.

This clone was recorded a few times. The chain links TRBV4-1 to TRBJ2-2; possible D gene TRBD2, 5 bases. Germline-derived CDR1 and CDR2 are MGHRA and YSYEKL. Deletions cut 2 bases from V and 5 bases from J, with 12 bases between. This CDR3 contains 15 residues. This CDR3 is CASSQILALTGELFF. The CDR3 DNA reads as TGCGCCAGCAGCCAAATATTAGCGCTGACCGGGGAGCTGTTTTTT.

The CDR3 nucleotides read TGCGCCAGCAGCTTGGTGCCCGGCGGCCTCTATGGCTACACCTTC. This encodes CASSLVPGGLYGYTF. The chain uses TRBV5-1 and TRBJ1-2; the D is unclear. This CDR3 spans 15 amino acids. V was pared by 0 bases and J by 4 bases, with 13 bases between. Germline CDR1 SGHRS, CDR2 YFSETQ.

This clone has more than one count but fewer than ten. V is TRBV13 and J is TRBJ1-1, with D unresolved. Germline V gene data show CDR1 as PRHDT and CDR2 as FYEKMQ (reference sequence). The V end lost 0 bases, the J end lost 4 bases, and 9 bases lay between the germline ends. The length of the CDR3 is 14 residues. CDR3 coding DNA: TGTGCCAGCAGCTTAGGGCAGTCCCTCACTGAAGCTTTCTTT. Its protein product is CASSLGQSLTEAFF.

CDR3 in amino acids: CASSEGSLPRYEQYF. The DNA for the CDR3 is TGTGCCAGCAGTGAAGGGTCCCTACCCCGCTACGAGCAGTACTTC. The rearrangement links TRBV6-1 to TRBJ2-7; D gene uncertain. The CDR3 is 15 residues long. Trimming took off 1 base at V and 3 bases at J, with 13 bases between the two ends. Germline CDR1 MNHNS, CDR2 SASEGT.

The chain is built from TRBV5-4 and TRBJ2-1; tentative D call: TRBD2 (6 bases). The CDR3 length is 13 residues. Germline V CDR1 and CDR2: SGHNT, YYREEE (reference sequence). V was pared by 4 bases and J by 6 bases, with 11 bases between. CDR3 amino acids: CASSDRDFNEQFF. The CDR3 coding sequence is TGTGCCAGCAGCGATCGGGACTTCAATGAGCAGTTCTTC.

This sequence joins TRBV7-9 and TRBJ2-7, with D possibly being TRBD1 (6 bases). Trimming removed 1 base from V and 5 bases from J, with 9 bases in between. The CDR3 is 13 residues long. Germline CDR1 is SEHNR and CDR2 is FQNEAQ (reference sequence). DNA of the CDR3: TGTGCCAGCAGCTTAGGCAGGGGCAACGAGCAGTACTTC. It encodes CASSLGRGNEQYF.

The count of this clone is one. V gene TRBV19 combines with J gene TRBJ1-3; perhaps TRBD1 as D (6 bases). The CDR3 has 15 residues. Per the germline V gene, CDR1 is LNHDA and CDR2 is SQIVND (reference sequence). The V gene lost 6 bases and the J gene lost 4 bases, with 16 bases spanning the gap. The CDR3 sequence is CASSETQGKGNTIYF. CDR3 bases: TGTGCCAGTAGCGAAACACAGGGAAAAGGAAACACCATATATTTT.

V usage is TRBV5-1 and J usage is TRBJ2-7; D possibly corresponds to TRBD1 (5 bases). Trimming shortened V by 3 bases and J by 2 bases, and 18 bases separated the two germline ends. This CDR3 region has 16 residues. CDR1 and CDR2 from the germline V gene are SGHRS and YFSETQ. In DNA form, the CDR3 reads TGCGCCAGCAGCTACAAGGGGCCTAAACCCCCCTACGAGCAGTACTTC. As protein: CASSYKGPKPPYEQYF.

The chain uses TRBV19 and TRBJ1-3, with 7 bases lining up with TRBD1. This CDR3 region has 16 residues. V was pared by 3 bases and J by 2 bases, with 7 bases of the junction left unmatched. Germline CDR1 is LNHDA and CDR2 is SQIVND (reference sequence). CDR3 residues: CASSIQGTATGNTIYF. CDR3 DNA sequence: TGTGCCAGTAGTATCCAGGGGACAGCCACTGGAAACACCATATATTTT.

This chain joins TRBV28 and TRBJ2-2; a possible D gene is TRBD2 (6 bases). Trimming pared 4 bases from V and 5 bases from J, leaving 23 bases between. CDR3 length equals 18 residues. Germline assignment: CDR1 MDHEN and CDR2 SYDVKM. CDR3 bases: TGTGCCAGCAGTTCCCCTGAGGTGACGGGGGAAGGAACCGGGGAGCTGTTTTTT. It translates to CASSSPEVTGEGTGELFF.

This clone was found once. The CDR3 protein is CASSTGFSRSYEQYF. The CDR3, as DNA: TGTGCCAGTAGTACCGGGTTCTCCCGGTCCTACGAGCAGTACTTC. The J gene is TRBJ2-7, the V gene TRBV19; D is ambiguous. This CDR3 spans 15 amino acids. In germline, CDR1 is LNHDA, CDR2 SQIVND (reference sequence). Trimming removed 4 bases at V and 1 base at J, with 14 bases between.